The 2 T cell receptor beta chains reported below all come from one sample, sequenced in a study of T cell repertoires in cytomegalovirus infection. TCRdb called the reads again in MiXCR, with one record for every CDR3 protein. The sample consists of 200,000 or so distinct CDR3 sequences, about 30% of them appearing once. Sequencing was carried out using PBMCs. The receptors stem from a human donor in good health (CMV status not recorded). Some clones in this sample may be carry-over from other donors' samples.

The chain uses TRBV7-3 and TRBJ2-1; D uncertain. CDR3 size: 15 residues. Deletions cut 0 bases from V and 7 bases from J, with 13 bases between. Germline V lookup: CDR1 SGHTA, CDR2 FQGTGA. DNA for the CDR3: TGTGCCAGCAGCTTAACGTTCGCGACCGGGAATGAGCAGTTCTTC. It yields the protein CASSLTFATGNEQFF.

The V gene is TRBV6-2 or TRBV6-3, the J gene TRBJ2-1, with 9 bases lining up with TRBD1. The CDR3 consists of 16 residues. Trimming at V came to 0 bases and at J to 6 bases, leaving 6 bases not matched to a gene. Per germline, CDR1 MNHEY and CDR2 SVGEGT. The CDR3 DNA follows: TGTGCCAGCAGTTACTCGGGGACAGGGAGGTCCAATGAGCAGTTCTTC. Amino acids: CASSYSGTGRSNEQFF.